The 31 T cell receptor beta chains below all came from one sample that was sequenced in a study of cytomegalovirus exposure and HLA in healthy donors. Method: immunoSEQ multiplex PCR; TCRdb's copy keeps in-frame clones and lacks some. Of over 60,000 clones in the sample, around 96% were seen once. The sequenced material came from PBMCs. Every receptor here comes from a young man in good health and CMV-seropositive.

The V call is TRBV9, the J call TRBJ2-1; perhaps TRBD2 as D (5 bases). The CDR3 is 15 residues long. V was shortened by 3 bases and J by 7 bases, with 17 bases between the two germline ends. The germline CDR1 and CDR2 sequences are SGDLS and YYNGEE. Here the CDR3 reads CASSAPGRPVNEQFF. Here the CDR3 DNA reads TGTGCCAGCAGCGCGCCGGGAAGGCCAGTGAATGAGCAGTTCTTC.

This chain links TRBV19 with TRBJ2-3; no reliable D call. V was clipped by 6 bases and J by 1 base, with 11 bases between them. Germline V gene sequence: CDR1 LNHDA, CDR2 SQIVND (reference sequence). CDR3 length: 14 residues. The CDR3 coding sequence is TGTGCCAGTAGGGATCTGGGCGGCACAGATACGCAGTATTTT. Its translation: CASRDLGGTDTQYF.

The chain is built from TRBV7-8 and TRBJ2-3; D remains ambiguous. Germline V gene sequence: CDR1 SGHVS, CDR2 FQNEAQ. The CDR3 contains 12 residues. The V gene lost 3 bases and the J gene lost 4 bases, with 5 bases spanning the gap. The CDR3 spells CASSFLADTQYF. In DNA form, the CDR3 reads TGTGCCAGCAGCTTCTTAGCAGATACGCAGTATTTT.

The chain recombines TRBV10-2 with TRBJ1-1; D gene ambiguous. V was trimmed by 1 base and J by 0 bases, leaving 6 bases between them. Per the germline V gene, CDR1 is WSHSY and CDR2 is SAAADI. The CDR3 loop spans 14 amino acids. CDR3 sequence reads: CASSEWALNTEAFF. The CDR3 nucleotides are TGCGCCAGCAGTGAGTGGGCCCTGAACACTGAAGCTTTCTTT.

V is TRBV9 and J is TRBJ1-3, with TRBD1 matching 7 bases. The CDR3 totals 13 residues. V gave up 8 bases and J gave up 8 bases; unmatched junction bases: 10. Germline V gene lookup returns CDR1 SGDLS and CDR2 YYNGEE. The CDR3 spells CARKTGIVDTIYF. CDR3 coding DNA: TGTGCCAGAAAGACAGGGATTGTAGACACCATATATTTT.

V gene TRBV5-1 combines with J gene TRBJ1-4, with 8 bases aligning to TRBD1. The CDR3 contains 15 residues. The germline CDR1 and CDR2 sequences are SGHRS and YFSETQ. Unmatched junction bases numbered 7, after V lost 3 bases and J lost 6 bases. The CDR3 region has the DNA TGCGCCAGCAGCTCTCAGGGGGCTTGGGATGAAAAACTGTTTTTT. This codes for CASSSQGAWDEKLFF.

The chain combines TRBV27 with TRBJ2-1, with 8 bases matching TRBD2. The CDR3 has 14 residues. Germline values: CDR1 MNHEY, CDR2 SMNVEV (reference sequence). Germline trimming cut 4 bases from V and 10 bases from J; bases unmatched to any gene: 9. The chain's CDR3 is CASSSGGGLSEQFF. As DNA, the CDR3 is TGTGCCAGCAGTTCTGGCGGGGGGCTCTCCGAGCAGTTCTTC.

This clone is a singleton in its sample. The chain joins TRBV6-6 to TRBJ1-6, with unresolved D. CDR3 length: 15 residues. V was trimmed by 0 bases and J by 7 bases, leaving 10 bases between them. Germline loops: CDR1 MNHNY, CDR2 SVGAGI (reference sequence). Written as DNA, the CDR3 is TGTGCCAGCAGTTACTCGGAGGGTTGGAATTCACCCCTCCACTTT. This encodes CASSYSEGWNSPLHF.

This chain links TRBV6-4 with TRBJ2-3, with 9 bases aligning to TRBD2. This CDR3 region has 16 residues. The trim removed 5 bases at V and 2 bases at J, leaving 8 bases unmatched. Germline V gives CDR1 MRHNA, CDR2 SNTAGT. The CDR3 bases are TGTGCCAGCAGTCCCGCTTCTAGCGGGGCCACAGATACGCAGTATTTT. This gives the protein CASSPASSGATDTQYF.

The rearrangement joins TRBV30 to TRBJ2-2; TRBD1 agrees at 8 bases. Germline trimming cut 4 bases from V and 4 bases from J; bases unmatched to any gene: 5. From germline, CDR1 is GTSNPN and CDR2 SVGIG (reference sequence). This CDR3 is built from 14 residues. This chain's CDR3 is CAWTWTGITGELFF. The CDR3 nucleotides are TGTGCCTGGACTTGGACAGGGATCACCGGGGAGCTGTTTTTT.

The rearrangement uses TRBV2 and TRBJ1-5, with 8 bases matching TRBD1. V was pared by 3 bases and J by 4 bases, with 8 bases of the junction left unmatched. Germline V gene sequence: CDR1 SNHLY, CDR2 FYNNEI. The CDR3 totals 16 residues. The DNA of the CDR3 is TGTGCCAGCAGTGAGTACAGGGGGATCGGAAATCAGCCCCAGCATTTT. Translated: CASSEYRGIGNQPQHF.

This clone was recorded only once. The chain employs TRBV4-3 and TRBJ1-5; no clear D. The V gene lost 0 bases and the J gene lost 5 bases, with 8 bases spanning the gap. Germline V lookup: CDR1 LGHNA, CDR2 YSLEER. CDR3 length: 14 amino acids. In DNA form, the CDR3 reads TGCGCCAGCAGCCAAGACCGCCGGGATCAGCCCCAGCATTTT. Translation gives CASSQDRRDQPQHF.

The chain has TRBV11-2 and TRBJ2-7; TRBD1 is a possible D gene (5 bases). V lost 2 bases, J lost 5 bases, and 13 bases lay in between. CDR1 is SGHAT, CDR2 FQNNGV, per germline. This CDR3 comprises 14 residues. CDR3 loop: CASSLWTFPHEQYF. CDR3 nucleotide sequence: TGTGCCAGCAGCTTATGGACATTCCCCCACGAGCAGTACTTC.

The chain uses TRBV28 and TRBJ1-1; 8 nucleotides match TRBD1. The V segment lost 3 bases and the J segment 5 bases; nucleotides outside the gene matches: 5. Germline V lookup: CDR1 MDHEN, CDR2 SYDVKM. CDR3 length equals 14 residues. The DNA of the CDR3 is TGTGCCAGCAGTTTTAACAGGGGGGAAACTGAAGCTTTCTTT. It translates to CASSFNRGETEAFF.

The chain employs TRBV5-6 and TRBJ2-1, with 9 bases lining up with TRBD2. The CDR3 has 16 amino acids. The germline CDR1 and CDR2 sequences are SGHDT and YYEEEE. Trimming cost V 2 bases and J 5 bases; bases outside gene matches: 8. In DNA, the CDR3 is TGTGCCAGCAGCTTCGCCATGGCGGGGGGGGACAATGAGCAGTTCTTC. Its translation is CASSFAMAGGDNEQFF.

The chain uses TRBV11-2 and TRBJ2-7, with 7 bases lining up with TRBD2. The CDR3 runs 15 residues. Germline trimming cut 0 bases from V and 1 base from J; bases unmatched to any gene: 3. Germline CDR1 reads SGHAT; CDR2 reads FQNNGV. CDR3 protein: CASSLERGISYEQYF. CDR3 sequence (DNA): TGTGCCAGCAGCTTAGAGCGGGGGATATCCTACGAGCAGTACTTC.

The chain has TRBV19 and TRBJ2-3; 10 bases fit TRBD2. V dropped 8 bases and J dropped 6; count of bases not matched to a gene: 8. The CDR3 extends over 14 amino acids. Germline CDR1 LNHDA, CDR2 SQIVND (reference sequence). The CDR3 DNA reads TGTGCCAGTTCGCTAGCGGGAGCCCTCGATACGCAGTATTTT. Its protein product is CASSLAGALDTQYF. The variable domain in full, with the rest retrieved from reference TRBV19 and TRBJ2-3, is DGGITQSPKYLFRKEGQNVTLSCEQNLNHDAMYWYRQDPGQGLRLIYYSQIVNDFQKGDIAEGYSVSREKKESFPLTVTSAQKNPTAFYLCASSLAGALDTQYFGPGTRLTVL.

This sequence joins TRBV19 and TRBJ2-7; the match to TRBD1 covers 7 bases. The CDR3 loop spans 16 amino acids. V was pared by 5 bases and J by 5 bases, with 15 bases of the junction left unmatched. From germline, CDR1 is LNHDA and CDR2 SQIVND (reference sequence). CDR3 sequence: CASSLNPRQGVDEQYF. As DNA, the CDR3 is TGTGCCAGTAGTCTAAATCCCCGACAGGGCGTCGACGAGCAGTACTTC.

The rearrangement uses TRBV29-1 and TRBJ2-1, with D perhaps TRBD2 (6 bases). This CDR3 spans 15 amino acids. Trimming shortened V by 4 bases and J by 4 bases, and 17 bases separated the two germline ends. The germline V gene encodes CDR1 SQVTM and CDR2 ANQGSEA. This CDR3 is CSVVVGGKTYNEQFF. In DNA, the CDR3 is TGCAGCGTTGTCGTGGGAGGAAAGACTTACAATGAGCAGTTCTTC.

The gene calls are TRBV7-9 and TRBJ1-1; D not certain. Looked up from germline, CDR1 is SEHNR and CDR2 is FQNEAQ (reference sequence). Trimming took 7 bases from V and 4 from J, leaving 7 bases between them. The CDR3 has 11 residues. The CDR3, as DNA: TGTGCCAGCAACGAGGGCACTGAAGCTTTCTTT. Amino acid sequence: CASNEGTEAFF.

V is TRBV2 and J is TRBJ2-7; 8 bases agree with TRBD1. Germline V lookup: CDR1 SNHLY, CDR2 FYNNEI. V gave up 10 bases and J gave up 5 bases; unmatched junction bases: 7. CDR3 length: 12 residues. The CDR3 protein is CATWTGFDEQYF. The DNA for the CDR3 is TGTGCCACGTGGACAGGGTTCGACGAGCAGTACTTC.

This clone showed up just once. The rearrangement joins TRBV7-2 to TRBJ1-4; 8 nucleotides line up with TRBD1. The V segment lost 3 bases and the J segment 2 bases; nucleotides outside the gene matches: 8. There are 17 residues in the CDR3. In germline, CDR1 is SGHTA, CDR2 FQGNSA. The CDR3 is CASSFGTGLFTNEKLFF. In DNA, the CDR3 is TGTGCCAGCAGCTTCGGGACAGGCCTTTTTACTAATGAAAAACTGTTTTTT. Combining the CDR3 with reference TRBV7-2 and TRBJ1-4 gives the whole variable domain GAGVSQSPSNKVTEKGKDVELRCDPISGHTALYWYRQSLGQGLEFLIYFQGNSAPDKSGLPSDRFSAERTGGSVSTLTIQRTQQEDSAVYLCASSFGTGLFTNEKLFFGSGTQLSVL.

J is TRBJ1-2 and V is TRBV10-3, with 7 bases identical to TRBD1. CDR1 and CDR2 (germline): ENHRY, SYGVKD. V shed 10 bases and J 3 bases; nucleotides not matched to a gene: 8. CDR3 size: 13 residues. CDR3 nucleotide sequence: TGTGCCACGGCAACTGGGACAGACTATGGCTACACCTTC. The encoded protein is CATATGTDYGYTF.

The rearrangement joins TRBV28 to TRBJ2-5; TRBD1 aligns across 7 bases. The CDR3 is 15 residues long. With V trimmed by 7 bases and J by 4 bases, 12 bases remained unmatched. The germline V gene has CDR1 MDHEN and CDR2 SYDVKM. The CDR3 DNA reads as TGTGCCAGCACCACCTTCGACAGGGTCGGAGAGACCCAGTACTTC. It is translated as CASTTFDRVGETQYF. The full variable domain, with the rest looked up from reference TRBV28 and TRBJ2-5, is DVKVTQSSRYLVKRTGEKVFLECVQDMDHENMFWYRQDPGLGLRLIYFSYDVKMKEKGDIPEGYSVSREKKERFSLILESASTNQTSMYLCASTTFDRVGETQYFGPGTRLLVL.

This clone showed up just once. The CDR3: CASSRETSLRTDTQYF. In nucleotides, the CDR3 is TGTGCCAGCTCACGAGAGACTAGCTTGAGGACAGATACGCAGTATTTT. The chain joins TRBV18 to TRBJ2-3, with 7 positions matching TRBD2. There are 16 residues in the CDR3. The junction had 10 bases not matched to a gene; V was cut back by 4 bases and J by 3 bases. CDR1 is KGHSH and CDR2 is LQKENI in the germline V gene.

This clone has a single count. V is TRBV9 and J is TRBJ2-5; 10 bases are a match to TRBD2. The CDR3 length is 14 residues. CDR1 is SGDLS and CDR2 is YYNGEE in the germline V gene. J gave up 5 bases and V 7 bases, and 8 bases lay outside the gene matches. CDR3 coding DNA: TGTGCCAGCCGGCTAGCGGGGGTCGGGGAGACCCAGTACTTC. Translating it yields CASRLAGVGETQYF.

The gene calls are TRBV28 and TRBJ1-3; the D gene is possibly TRBD1 (6 bases). The V gene's germline CDR1 is MDHEN and CDR2 SYDVKM. The CDR3 is made up of 15 amino acids. V was cut by 5 bases and J by 4 bases, with 15 bases left in between. CDR3 DNA: TGTGCCAGCAGTCCCGACAGGTTGAGGGGAAACACCATATATTTT. Amino acid sequence: CASSPDRLRGNTIYF.

CDR3 sequence: CASRQTSGYEQYF. The CDR3 nucleotides read TGTGCCAGCAGGCAGACTAGCGGCTACGAGCAGTACTTC. The chain links TRBV2 to TRBJ2-7; the match to TRBD2 covers 9 bases. V lost 6 bases and J lost 3; bases outside the gene matches: 3. Per germline, CDR1 SNHLY and CDR2 FYNNEI. The CDR3 extends over 13 amino acids.

This clone has just a few counts. This chain links TRBV6-5 with TRBJ2-7, with D possibly matching TRBD2 (5 bases). Germline assignment: CDR1 MNHEY and CDR2 SVGAGI. The germline V and J ends were trimmed by 6 bases and 2 bases, with 8 bases remaining between them. The CDR3 totals 12 residues. CDR3 sequence reads: CASRTGTYEQYF. The DNA of the CDR3 is TGTGCCAGCAGAACGGGAACCTACGAGCAGTACTTC.

The J gene is TRBJ2-5, the V gene TRBV5-4; possibly TRBD1 for D (5 bases). V shed 1 base and J shed 1 base, with 5 bases lying between them. From germline, CDR1 is SGHNT and CDR2 YYREEE (reference sequence). This CDR3 has 13 residues. CDR3 in amino acids: CASSLQGQETQYF. CDR3 sequence (DNA): TGTGCCAGCAGCTTGCAGGGCCAAGAGACCCAGTACTTC. The variable domain in full, with the rest retrieved from reference TRBV5-4 and TRBJ2-5, is ETGVTQSPTHLIKTRGQQVTLRCSSQSGHNTVSWYQQALGQGPQFIFQYYREEENGRGNFPPRFSGLQFPNYSSELNVNALELDDSALYLCASSLQGQETQYFGPGTRLLVL.

The V call is TRBV5-4, the J call TRBJ1-2; a possible D gene is TRBD1 (5 bases). CDR3 length: 15 residues. The V gene lost 0 bases and the J gene lost 6 bases, with 15 bases spanning the gap. Germline CDR1 SGHNT, CDR2 YYREEE (reference sequence). CDR3 nucleotides: TGTGCCAGCAGCTTGGCCGCAGGGTCGGTGAATGGCTACACCTTC. Translation: CASSLAAGSVNGYTF.